This paragraph reports one TCR beta chain. What it binds is unknown. This record comes from a study of OX40 agonist ivuxolimab in advanced cancers. General study results and limits: Not determined was the antigen specificity of the expanded peripheral T cells. CD8+ T cells averaged more expanded clones than CD4+.

The germline V gene encodes CDR1 SQVTM and CDR2 ANQGSEA. This CDR3 is 11 amino acids long. The repertoire was sequenced with immunoSEQ multiplex PCR; TCRdb's copy has only in-frame clones and lacks some. The sample includes approximately 90,000 clones, under 95% seen only once; the top ten take around 1.7%. Sequencing was performed on CD4+ or CD8+ T cells sorted from blood, taken in a trial of the OX40 agonist ivuxolimab. The receptor comes from an adult with an advanced solid tumor such as melanoma, head and neck, liver or kidney cancer. This rearrangement joins TRBV29-1 to TRBJ2-3; D is perhaps TRBD1 (5 bases). The CDR3 spells CSHDSPDTQYF. CDR3 in DNA: TGCAGTCACGACAGTCCAGATACGCAGTATTTT.